This T cell receptor (beta chain) stems from a study of cytomegalovirus exposure and HLA in healthy donors. About the research overall: The same platform was used for the 100 to 150 validation repertoires and the 650 to 800 first-cohort repertoires, a later analysis reported.

Whole-study findings and limits: CMV antigen specificity was confirmed in vitro for three CMV-associated chains.

Here immunoSEQ multiplex PCR was the method, and the copy in TCRdb shows in-frame clones only, minus some. Here the sample spans roughly 260,000 clones, almost 90% being singletons. With respect to this clone: Antigen unknown.

The validation cohort, a group of 90 to 150 subjects, included the donors and was separate from the roughly 670-subject first cohort. V dropped 0 bases and J dropped 6; count of bases not matched to a gene: 5. Germline lookup yields CDR1 SGHRS and CDR2 YFSETQ. The CDR3 is 14 residues long. The origin of this receptor is a woman in her late teens or twenties in good health and CMV-seronegative. Source material: PBMCs. The chain combines TRBV5-1 with TRBJ1-1; 7 bases align to TRBD1. CDR3 loop: CASSLVLGTAEAFF. The CDR3 DNA is TGCGCCAGCAGCTTGGTTTTGGGGACAGCTGAAGCTTTCTTT.